The rows below give T cell receptor beta chains drawn from one sample of a study of cytomegalovirus exposure and HLA in healthy donors. Clones were read by immunoSEQ multiplex PCR, and TCRdb kept only the in-frame ones, dropping some. In all, the sample yields about 200,000 clones. Specimen: PBMCs. Receptors originate from a girl aged 2 to 10 in good health and CMV-seropositive. CDR3s include the opening cysteine and the closing phenylalanine or tryptophan. A D gene is named only where the DNA matches it firmly.

TRBD1	TRBJ1-1	TRBV5-1	CASSLYRTGGTMNTEAFF	TGCGCCAGCAGCTTGTATCGGACAGGGGGTACTATGAACACTGAAGCTTTCTTT
TRBD1	TRBJ1-4	TRBV6-4	CASSPGQGNEKLFF	TGTGCCAGCAGTCCGGGACAGGGCAATGAAAAACTGTTTTTT
NA	TRBJ2-7	TRBV29-1	CSKGGSDSYEQYF	TGCAGCAAAGGAGGATCGGACTCCTACGAGCAGTACTTC
TRBD2	TRBJ2-7	TRBV5-1	CASSLTSGSEYEQYF	TGCGCCAGCAGCTTGACTAGCGGGAGTGAGTACGAGCAGTACTTC
TRBD1	TRBJ2-2	TRBV7-2	CASTRQGYTGELFF	TGTGCCAGCACACGACAGGGCTACACCGGGGAGCTGTTTTTT
NA	TRBJ2-7	TRBV5-4	CASSYKGGLEQYF	TGTGCCAGCAGCTACAAGGGGGGGCTCGAGCAGTACTTC
NA	TRBJ1-4	TRBV5-1	CASSLGRATNEKLFF	TGCGCCAGCAGCTTGGGCAGGGCAACTAATGAAAAACTGTTTTTT
NA	TRBJ2-7	TRBV7-9	CASTRVPRDTSYEQYF	TGTGCCAGCACACGGGTCCCGAGGGACACTTCCTACGAGCAGTACTTC
NA	TRBJ2-7	TRBV7-8	CASSLPAEGGREQYF	TGTGCCAGCAGCTTGCCCGCCGAAGGGGGTCGGGAGCAGTACTTC
TRBD1	TRBJ2-3	TRBV6-5	CASSYWDRGVDTQYF	TGTGCCAGCAGTTATTGGGACAGGGGAGTAGATACGCAGTATTTT
NA	TRBJ2-7	TRBV29-1	CSVEAGYEQYF	TGCAGCGTTGAGGCAGGCTACGAGCAGTACTTC
NA	TRBJ2-7	TRBV28	CASSRYAEQYF	TGTGCCAGCAGTCGCTACGCCGAGCAGTACTTC
NA	TRBJ1-4	TRBV5-6	CASSLAGGGDEKLFF	TGTGCCAGCAGCTTGGCCGGGGGTGGGGACGAAAAACTGTTTTTT
TRBD1	TRBJ1-1	TRBV13	CASSIRTGVNTEAFF	TGTGCCAGCAGCATAAGGACAGGGGTGAACACTGAAGCTTTCTTT
NA	TRBJ1-5	TRBV6-5	CASSRTAYSNQPQHF	TGTGCCAGCAGTCGGACAGCATATAGCAATCAGCCCCAGCATTTT
NA	TRBJ2-3	TRBV18	CASSPGRGRQLVGLTTDTQYF	TGTGCCAGCTCACCAGGCAGGGGACGACAACTAGTGGGACTAACGACAGATACGCAGTATTTT
NA	TRBJ1-2	TRBV4-2	CASSQDSRSSPRGRGPSNYGYTF	TGTGCCAGCAGCCAAGATTCGCGATCGTCGCCCAGGGGCAGGGGCCCATCTAACTATGGCTACACCTTC
NA	TRBJ2-3	TRBV29-1	CSVDKPLVFTDTQYF	TGCAGCGTTGACAAACCATTAGTTTTCACAGATACGCAGTATTTT
NA	TRBJ2-2	TRBV5-1	CASSLVNQGSTGELFF	TGCGCCAGCAGCCTGGTCAATCAGGGTAGCACCGGGGAGCTGTTTTTT
NA	TRBJ2-2	TRBV15	CATSREVGELFF	TGTGCCACCAGCAGGGAGGTCGGGGAGCTGTTTTTT
TRBD2	TRBJ2-1	TRBV29-1	CSVDWRGRLKGSYNEQFF	TGCAGCGTTGATTGGCGCGGGAGGCTGAAGGGTTCCTACAATGAGCAGTTCTTC
NA	TRBJ1-2	TRBV9	CASSVATTNYGYTF	TGTGCCAGCAGCGTAGCTACTACTAACTACGGCTACACCTTC
NA	TRBJ1-3	TRBV11-2	CASSLSREAFSGNTIYF	TGTGCCAGCAGCTTAAGTCGAGAGGCCTTCTCTGGAAACACCATATATTTT
TRBD2	TRBJ2-3	TRBV6-6	CASSYGGYTDTQYF	TGTGCCAGTTCGTACGGGGGGTACACAGATACGCAGTATTTT
TRBD2	TRBJ2-7	TRBV6-1	CATAKTSGSYEQYF	TGTGCCACCGCGAAGACTAGCGGCTCCTACGAGCAGTACTTC
NA	TRBJ2-4	TRBV7-6	CASSSDSPGAKNIQYF	TGTGCCAGCAGCTCGGACAGTCCGGGGGCCAAAAACATTCAGTACTTC
TRBD1	TRBJ2-1	TRBV27	CASSLGWGQDGEQFF	TGTGCCAGCAGTTTAGGATGGGGACAGGATGGTGAGCAGTTCTTC
NA	TRBJ1-1	TRBV6-1	CASRKTEALGTEAFF	TGTGCCAGCAGGAAGACAGAGGCCCTCGGCACTGAAGCTTTCTTT
NA	TRBJ2-5	TRBV29-1	CSVERAGDRETQYF	TGCAGCGTTGAACGAGCGGGTGATCGAGAGACCCAGTACTTC
TRBD1	TRBJ1-1	TRBV2	CASSQARQGSWGGTEAFF	TGTGCCAGCAGTCAGGCTCGACAGGGGTCGTGGGGGGGAACTGAAGCTTTCTTT
NA	TRBJ2-7	TRBV11-2	CASSLAGLGHPNF	TGTGCCAGCAGCTTAGCCGGGTTGGGACACCCTAACTTC
TRBD1	TRBJ2-1	TRBV5-1	CASSLGQGRSNEQFF	TGCGCCAGCAGCCTCGGACAGGGAAGGAGCAATGAGCAGTTCTTC
NA	TRBJ1-3	TRBV5-6	CASSAPGGDSGNTIYF	TGTGCCAGCAGCGCCCCCGGCGGAGACTCTGGAAACACCATATATTTT
NA	TRBJ2-5	TRBV7-9	CASSFSNQETQYF	TGTGCCAGCAGCTTTTCAAACCAAGAGACCCAGTACTTC
TRBD1	TRBJ1-1	TRBV10-3	CAISESMLQGRNTEAFF	TGTGCCATCAGTGAGTCGATGTTACAGGGGCGGAACACTGAAGCTTTCTTT
NA	TRBJ1-2	TRBV28	CASSLSPGRGYTF	TGTGCCAGCAGTTTATCCCCAGGGCGGGGCTACACCTTC
TRBD1	TRBJ2-1	TRBV5-1	CASALQGQGEYNEQFF	TGCGCCAGCGCCTTACAAGGACAGGGAGAATACAATGAGCAGTTCTTC